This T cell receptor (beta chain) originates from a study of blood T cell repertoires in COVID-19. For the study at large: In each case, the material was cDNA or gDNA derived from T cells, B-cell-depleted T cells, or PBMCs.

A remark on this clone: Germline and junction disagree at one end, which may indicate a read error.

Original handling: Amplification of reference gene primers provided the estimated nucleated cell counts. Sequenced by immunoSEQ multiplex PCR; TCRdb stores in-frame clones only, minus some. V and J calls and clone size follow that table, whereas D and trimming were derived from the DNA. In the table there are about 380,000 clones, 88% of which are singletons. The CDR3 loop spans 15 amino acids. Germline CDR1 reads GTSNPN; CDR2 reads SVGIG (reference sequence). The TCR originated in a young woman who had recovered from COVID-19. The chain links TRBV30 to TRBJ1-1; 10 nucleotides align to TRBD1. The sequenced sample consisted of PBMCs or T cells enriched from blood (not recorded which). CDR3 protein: CAWSGDRGLNAEAFF. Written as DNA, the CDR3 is TGTGCCTGGAGTGGGGACAGGGGCCTGAACGCTGAAGCTTTCTTT.